Listed below are T cell receptor beta chains from one sample, sequenced in a study of blood T cell repertoires in COVID-19. This table comes from immunoSEQ multiplex PCR, and its TCRdb copy is limited to in-frame clones, with some not included. The sample carries a few hundred thousand clones, around nine tenths recorded once. The sequencing sample was made of PBMCs or T cells enriched from blood (not recorded which). All receptors derive from a woman younger than 45 who had been exposed to COVID-19. The CDR3 runs from the conserved cysteine through the conserved F or W. D genes are given only for firm matches. Clone size is shown for a subset of rows, as once, few, many or a class of expanded clone.

v_call: TRBV13; clone_size: NA; j_call: TRBJ1-1; d_call: NA; cdr3_nt: TGTGCCAGCAGGCGGGGGCGGGACACTGAAGCTTTCTTT; cdr3_aa: CASRRGRDTEAFF
v_call: TRBV27; clone_size: NA; j_call: TRBJ2-7; d_call: TRBD1; cdr3_nt: TGTGCCAGCAGGGGACAGGCTGTACCCTACGAGCAGTACTTC; cdr3_aa: CASRGQAVPYEQYF
v_call: TRBV27; clone_size: few; j_call: TRBJ2-7; d_call: NA; cdr3_nt: TGTGCCAGCAGTGAGGCCTCCACGGGACTGCGTAGCTACGAGCAGTACTTC; cdr3_aa: CASSEASTGLRSYEQYF
v_call: TRBV19; clone_size: NA; j_call: TRBJ2-7; d_call: NA; cdr3_nt: TGTGCCAGTAGTCGAGCGGAGGAAAACTACGAGCAGTACTTC; cdr3_aa: CASSRAEENYEQYF
v_call: TRBV19; clone_size: once; j_call: TRBJ2-7; d_call: TRBD2; cdr3_nt: TGTGCCAGTAGTCTCGTAGCGGGAGGGGAGTACGAGCAGTACTTC; cdr3_aa: CASSLVAGGEYEQYF
v_call: TRBV13; clone_size: NA; j_call: TRBJ2-6; d_call: TRBD1; cdr3_nt: TGTGCCAGCAGCTTATACGTACGGGACAGGGGGCGTTCTGGGGCCAACGTCCTGACTTTC; cdr3_aa: CASSLYVRDRGRSGANVLTF
v_call: TRBV28; clone_size: NA; j_call: TRBJ1-5; d_call: TRBD1; cdr3_nt: TGTGCCAGCAGTACCTCTATTATTCCAGGGGGCGCGGGTCAGCCCCAGCATTTT; cdr3_aa: CASSTSIIPGGAGQPQHF
v_call: TRBV5-6; clone_size: NA; j_call: TRBJ2-7; d_call: TRBD2; cdr3_nt: TGTGCCAGCAGCTTGCGGCCTAGCGGGACCACCTACGAGCAGTACTTC; cdr3_aa: CASSLRPSGTTYEQYF
v_call: TRBV12-3/TRBV12-4; clone_size: NA; j_call: TRBJ1-5; d_call: TRBD1; cdr3_nt: TGTGCCAGCAGGACAGGGGTCTTTGGGCCCCAGCATTTT; cdr3_aa: CASRTGVFGPQHF
v_call: TRBV2; clone_size: NA; j_call: TRBJ2-7; d_call: NA; cdr3_nt: TGTGCCAGCAGTGGCCTCAGCTACGAGCAGTACTTC; cdr3_aa: CASSGLSYEQYF
v_call: TRBV9; clone_size: NA; j_call: TRBJ1-4; d_call: TRBD1; cdr3_nt: TGTGCCAGCAGCGTAGGGGTGAGGCAGGGGGATGAAAAACTGTTTTTT; cdr3_aa: CASSVGVRQGDEKLFF
v_call: TRBV19; clone_size: NA; j_call: TRBJ2-1; d_call: NA; cdr3_nt: TGTGCCAGTAGTATAATGCCCGGGTTCTACAATGAGCAGTTCTTC; cdr3_aa: CASSIMPGFYNEQFF
v_call: TRBV11-3; clone_size: NA; j_call: TRBJ1-5; d_call: TRBD1; cdr3_nt: TGTGCCAGCAGCTTAGCAGACAGGGATAGCAATCAGCCCCAGCATTTT; cdr3_aa: CASSLADRDSNQPQHF
v_call: TRBV30; clone_size: NA; j_call: TRBJ2-7; d_call: TRBD2; cdr3_nt: TGTGCCTGGAGTGTGAAGGGACTAGCGGGAGGTCCGTACTCCTACGAGCAGTACTTC; cdr3_aa: CAWSVKGLAGGPYSYEQYF
v_call: TRBV5-4; clone_size: NA; j_call: TRBJ2-1; d_call: NA; cdr3_nt: TGTGCCAGCAGCGCGGGACCCCGAAGGGACAATGAGCAGTTCTTC; cdr3_aa: CASSAGPRRDNEQFF
v_call: TRBV18; clone_size: NA; j_call: TRBJ1-2; d_call: NA; cdr3_nt: TGTGCCAGCTCACCTAAAAGAGCAGCGAATAACTATGGCTACACCTTC; cdr3_aa: CASSPKRAANNYGYTF
v_call: TRBV12-5; clone_size: NA; j_call: TRBJ1-6; d_call: TRBD1; cdr3_nt: TGTGCTAGTGGTTTGGTGACGGGACAGGGAAATTCACCCCTCCACTTT; cdr3_aa: CASGLVTGQGNSPLHF
v_call: TRBV9; clone_size: once; j_call: TRBJ2-1; d_call: TRBD2; cdr3_nt: TGTGCCAGCAGCGCTAGCGGGAGCTCCTACAATGAGCAGTTCTTC; cdr3_aa: CASSASGSSYNEQFF
v_call: TRBV29-1; clone_size: NA; j_call: TRBJ1-2; d_call: NA; cdr3_nt: TGCAGCGTTGCGCCAGGGACTAACTATGGCTACACCTTC; cdr3_aa: CSVAPGTNYGYTF
v_call: TRBV5-6; clone_size: NA; j_call: TRBJ2-5; d_call: TRBD1; cdr3_nt: TGTGCCAGCAGCTGGGGTGGACAGGGTGTAGGGGAGACCCAGTACTTC; cdr3_aa: CASSWGGQGVGETQYF
v_call: TRBV19; clone_size: NA; j_call: TRBJ1-5; d_call: NA; cdr3_nt: TGTGCCAGTAGTATAGATTCAGGGATCTACGCCTATCAGCCCCAGCATTTT; cdr3_aa: CASSIDSGIYAYQPQHF
v_call: TRBV28; clone_size: NA; j_call: TRBJ2-3; d_call: TRBD2; cdr3_nt: TGTGCCAGCAGTTTTGGCGGGAGGGCGGTGTATTTT; cdr3_aa: CASSFGGRAVYF
v_call: TRBV7-3; clone_size: few; j_call: TRBJ2-5; d_call: NA; cdr3_nt: TGTGCCAGCAGCCCCAGCGGGGACACGAAGACCCAGTACTTC; cdr3_aa: CASSPSGDTKTQYF
v_call: TRBV14; clone_size: NA; j_call: TRBJ2-5; d_call: TRBD2; cdr3_nt: TGTGCCAGCAGCCAAGGGTCGGGACTAGGCCAAGAGACCCAGTACTTC; cdr3_aa: CASSQGSGLGQETQYF
v_call: TRBV11-1; clone_size: NA; j_call: TRBJ2-1; d_call: TRBD2; cdr3_nt: TGTGCCAGCACCAGGGCTGGGGGGGTAGGCAATGAGCAGTTCTTC; cdr3_aa: CASTRAGGVGNEQFF
v_call: TRBV18; clone_size: NA; j_call: TRBJ2-1; d_call: NA; cdr3_nt: TGTGCCAGCTCACCACTGGGAGCCTACAATGAGCAGTTCTTC; cdr3_aa: CASSPLGAYNEQFF
v_call: TRBV4-1; clone_size: NA; j_call: TRBJ2-7; d_call: NA; cdr3_nt: TGCGCCAGCAGCCAAGGGCCCGGGGACGAGCAGTACTTC; cdr3_aa: CASSQGPGDEQYF